The clone carrying this TCR beta chain appeared once. This sample is drawn from a study of blood T cell repertoires in COVID-19. This CDR3 has 14 residues. From germline, CDR1 is SQVTM and CDR2 ANQGSEA. J lost 3 bases, V lost 3 bases, and 6 bases had no gene match. The method was immunoSEQ multiplex PCR; TCRdb's version includes in-frame clones alone and lacks a portion of them. The sample includes roughly 100,000 clones, approximately 89% of them seen just once. The clonotype originates from a woman aged 80 or over in a cohort sampled during active COVID-19. The sequenced material came from peripheral blood. V usage is TRBV29-1 and J usage is TRBJ2-3; 7 nucleotides agree with TRBD1. The CDR3 nucleotides are TGCAGCGTTGACTTCCCACAGGGGACAGATACGCAGTATTTT. This sequence encodes CSVDFPQGTDTQYF.